Listed here are 2 T cell receptor beta chains from one sample, sequenced in a study of blood T cell repertoires in COVID-19. Libraries were prepared by immunoSEQ multiplex PCR; TCRdb keeps only in-frame clonotypes and omits some of them. The sample consists of about 250,000 clones, roughly 85% of them appearing once. Material: peripheral blood. Receptor source: a man aged 45-65 years with COVID-19, enrolled during active disease.

Only a few counts were recorded for this clone. The chain recombines TRBV19 with TRBJ1-2; D possibly corresponds to TRBD1 (6 bases). Germline V gives CDR1 LNHDA, CDR2 SQIVND (reference sequence). CDR3 length: 14 residues. V dropped 10 bases and J dropped 2 bases, with 17 bases sitting between them. The CDR3 nucleotides read TGTGCCACCTCGTCCAGGACAGAGAACTATGGCTACACCTTC. It yields the protein CATSSRTENYGYTF.

The J gene is TRBJ1-1, the V gene TRBV27, with 8 bases matching TRBD1. Per germline, CDR1 MNHEY and CDR2 SMNVEV (reference sequence). The J segment lost 0 bases and the V segment lost 5 bases, leaving 5 bases of the junction unmatched. The CDR3 extends over 15 amino acids. The CDR3 DNA follows: TGTGCCAGCAGTAACCGGGGACAGGTGAACACTGAAGCTTTCTTT. Amino acids: CASSNRGQVNTEAFF.